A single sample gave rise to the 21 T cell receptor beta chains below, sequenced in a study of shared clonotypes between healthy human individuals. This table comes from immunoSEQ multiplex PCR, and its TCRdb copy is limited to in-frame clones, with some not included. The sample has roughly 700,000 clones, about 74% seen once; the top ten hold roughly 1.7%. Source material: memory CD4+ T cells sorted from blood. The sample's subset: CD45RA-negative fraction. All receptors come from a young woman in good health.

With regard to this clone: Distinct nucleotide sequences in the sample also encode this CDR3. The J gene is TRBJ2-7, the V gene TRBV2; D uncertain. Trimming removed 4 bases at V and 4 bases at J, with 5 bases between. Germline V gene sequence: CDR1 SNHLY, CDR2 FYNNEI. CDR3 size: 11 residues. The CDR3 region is CASSVAYEQYF. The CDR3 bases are TGTGCCAGCAGTGTTGCGTACGAGCAGTACTTC.

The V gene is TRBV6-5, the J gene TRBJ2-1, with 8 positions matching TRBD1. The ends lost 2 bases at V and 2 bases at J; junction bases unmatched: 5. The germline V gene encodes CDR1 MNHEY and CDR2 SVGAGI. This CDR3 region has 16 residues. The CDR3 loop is CASSYKTGVPYNEQFF. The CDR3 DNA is TGTGCCAGCAGTTACAAGACAGGGGTTCCCTACAATGAGCAGTTCTTC.

The chain's CDR3 is CASRPDRGFYEQYF. The CDR3 nucleotides are TGTGCCAGTAGACCCGACCGGGGCTTTTACGAGCAGTACTTC. The V call is TRBV19, the J call TRBJ2-7, with D tentatively TRBD1 or TRBD2 (5 bases each). CDR1 is LNHDA, CDR2 SQIVND, per germline (reference sequence). This CDR3 spans 14 amino acids. Trimming removed 6 bases at V and 4 bases at J, with 16 bases between.

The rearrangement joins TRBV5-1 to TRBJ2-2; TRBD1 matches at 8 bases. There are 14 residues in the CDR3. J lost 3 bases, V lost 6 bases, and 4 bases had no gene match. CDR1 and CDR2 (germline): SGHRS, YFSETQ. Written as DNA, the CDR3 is TGCGCCAGCACACAGGGGGGATACACCGGGGAGCTGTTTTTT. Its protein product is CASTQGGYTGELFF.

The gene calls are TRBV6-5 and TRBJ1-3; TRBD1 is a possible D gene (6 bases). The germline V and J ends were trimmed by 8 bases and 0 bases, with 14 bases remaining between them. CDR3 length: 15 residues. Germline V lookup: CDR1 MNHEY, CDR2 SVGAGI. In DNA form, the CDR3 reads TGTGCCAGCCGACGACAGGAGTCCTCTGGAAACACCATATATTTT. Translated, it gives CASRRQESSGNTIYF.

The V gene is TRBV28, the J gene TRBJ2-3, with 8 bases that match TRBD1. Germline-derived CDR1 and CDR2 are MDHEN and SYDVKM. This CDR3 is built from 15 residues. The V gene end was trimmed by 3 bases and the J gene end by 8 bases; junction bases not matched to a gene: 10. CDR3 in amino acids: CASSFYGRGRGTQYF. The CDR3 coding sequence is TGTGCCAGCAGTTTCTACGGCAGGGGGCGAGGTACGCAGTATTTT.

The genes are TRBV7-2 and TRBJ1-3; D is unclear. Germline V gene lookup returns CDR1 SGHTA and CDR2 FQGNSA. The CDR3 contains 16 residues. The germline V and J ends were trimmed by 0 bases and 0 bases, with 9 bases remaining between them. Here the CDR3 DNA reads TGTGCCAGCAGCTTAGCTACAGTTTTCTCTGGAAACACCATATATTTT. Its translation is CASSLATVFSGNTIYF.

The CDR3 coding sequence is TGCGCCAGCAGCTCCCCCGGGACAGGGTACGAGCAGTACTTC. Translated: CASSSPGTGYEQYF. The chain couples TRBV5-1 to TRBJ2-7; 9 positions match TRBD1. CDR3 length equals 14 residues. CDR1 and CDR2 from the germline V gene are SGHRS and YFSETQ. V lost 3 bases, J lost 4 bases, and 5 bases stayed unmatched. The full variable domain, in which reference TRBV5-1 and TRBJ2-7 provide the parts outside the CDR3, is KAGVTQTPRYLIKTRGQQVTLSCSPISGHRSVSWYQQTPGQGLQFLFEYFSETQRNKGNFPGRFSGRQFSNSRSEMNVSTLELGDSALYLCASSSPGTGYEQYFGPGTRLTVT.

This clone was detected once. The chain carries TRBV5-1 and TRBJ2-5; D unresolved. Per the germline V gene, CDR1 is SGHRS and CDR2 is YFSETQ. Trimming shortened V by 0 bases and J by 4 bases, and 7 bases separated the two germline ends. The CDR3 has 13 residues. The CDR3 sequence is CASSLAEVETQYF. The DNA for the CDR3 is TGCGCCAGCAGCTTGGCCGAGGTAGAGACCCAGTACTTC. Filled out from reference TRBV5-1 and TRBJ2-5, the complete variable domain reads KAGVTQTPRYLIKTRGQQVTLSCSPISGHRSVSWYQQTPGQGLQFLFEYFSETQRNKGNFPGRFSGRQFSNSRSEMNVSTLELGDSALYLCASSLAEVETQYFGPGTRLLVL.

CDR3 amino acids: CASSLAGQNTDTQYF. For the CDR3, the DNA is TGTGCCAGCAGCTTAGCGGGACAGAACACAGATACGCAGTATTTT. The chain has TRBV7-6 and TRBJ2-3; TRBD1 aligns across 7 bases. Germline CDR1 reads SGHVS; CDR2 reads FNYEAQ. The CDR3 runs to 15 residues. V lost 0 bases to trimming and J lost 2 bases; unmatched junction nucleotides: 2.

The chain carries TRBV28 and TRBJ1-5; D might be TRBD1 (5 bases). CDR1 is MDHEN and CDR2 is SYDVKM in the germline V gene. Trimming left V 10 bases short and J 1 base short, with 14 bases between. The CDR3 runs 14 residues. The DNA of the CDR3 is TGTGCCACCAAAGGGGCCTACAGCAATCAGCCCCAGCATTTT. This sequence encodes CATKGAYSNQPQHF.

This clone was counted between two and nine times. The CDR3, as DNA: TGTGCCAGCAGCTTAAACCCGACAGGGGATCCCCAGCATTTT. As protein: CASSLNPTGDPQHF. The chain uses TRBV11-2 and TRBJ1-5; 8 bases map to TRBD1. Germline V gene sequence: CDR1 SGHAT, CDR2 FQNNGV. The junction had 7 bases not matched to a gene; V was cut back by 2 bases and J by 10 bases. The CDR3 runs to 14 residues.

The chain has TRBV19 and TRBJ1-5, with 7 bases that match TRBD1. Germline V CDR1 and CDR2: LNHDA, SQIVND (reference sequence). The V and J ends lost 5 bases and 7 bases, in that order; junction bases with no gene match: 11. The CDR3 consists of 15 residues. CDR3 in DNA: TGTGCCAGTAGTCCCCCGAGGGGGCGGGGACAGCCCCAGCATTTT. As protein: CASSPPRGRGQPQHF.

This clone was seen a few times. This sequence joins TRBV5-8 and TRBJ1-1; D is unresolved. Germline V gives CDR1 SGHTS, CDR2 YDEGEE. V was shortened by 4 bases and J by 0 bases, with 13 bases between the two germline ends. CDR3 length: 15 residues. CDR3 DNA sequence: TGTGCCAGCAGCGTGGGAGGCCCAATGAACACTGAAGCTTTCTTT. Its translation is CASSVGGPMNTEAFF.

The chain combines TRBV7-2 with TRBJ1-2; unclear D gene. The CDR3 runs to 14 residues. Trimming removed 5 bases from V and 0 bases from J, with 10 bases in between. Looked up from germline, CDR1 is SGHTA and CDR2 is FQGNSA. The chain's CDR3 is CASSPDGANYGYTF. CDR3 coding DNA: TGTGCCAGCAGCCCCGACGGCGCTAACTATGGCTACACCTTC.

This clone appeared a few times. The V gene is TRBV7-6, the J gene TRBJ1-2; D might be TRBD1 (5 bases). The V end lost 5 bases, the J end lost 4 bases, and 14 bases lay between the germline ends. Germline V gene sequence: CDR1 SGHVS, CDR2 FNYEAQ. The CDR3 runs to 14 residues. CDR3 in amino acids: CASSAGLGGYGYTF. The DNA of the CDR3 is TGTGCCAGCAGCGCCGGGCTCGGGGGCTATGGCTACACCTTC.

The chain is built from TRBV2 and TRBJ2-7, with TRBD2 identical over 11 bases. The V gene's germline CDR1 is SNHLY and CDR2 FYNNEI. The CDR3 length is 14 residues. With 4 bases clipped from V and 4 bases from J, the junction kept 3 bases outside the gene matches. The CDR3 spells CASSGTSGSYEQYF. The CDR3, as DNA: TGTGCCAGCAGTGGGACTAGCGGGTCTTACGAGCAGTACTTC.

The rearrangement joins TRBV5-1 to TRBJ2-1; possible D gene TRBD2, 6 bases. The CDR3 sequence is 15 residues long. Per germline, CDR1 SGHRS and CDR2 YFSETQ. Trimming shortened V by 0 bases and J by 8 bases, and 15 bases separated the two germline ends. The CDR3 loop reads CASSLAPREEDEQFF. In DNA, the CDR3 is TGCGCCAGCAGCTTGGCCCCCAGGGAGGAAGATGAGCAGTTCTTC. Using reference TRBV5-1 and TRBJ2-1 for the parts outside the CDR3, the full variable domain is KAGVTQTPRYLIKTRGQQVTLSCSPISGHRSVSWYQQTPGQGLQFLFEYFSETQRNKGNFPGRFSGRQFSNSRSEMNVSTLELGDSALYLCASSLAPREEDEQFFGPGTRLTVL.

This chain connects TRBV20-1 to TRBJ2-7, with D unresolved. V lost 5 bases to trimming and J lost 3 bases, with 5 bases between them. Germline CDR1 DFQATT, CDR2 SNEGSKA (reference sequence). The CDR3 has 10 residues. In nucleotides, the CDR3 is TGCAGTGCTTCTGACTACGAGCAGTACTTC. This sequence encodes CSASDYEQYF.

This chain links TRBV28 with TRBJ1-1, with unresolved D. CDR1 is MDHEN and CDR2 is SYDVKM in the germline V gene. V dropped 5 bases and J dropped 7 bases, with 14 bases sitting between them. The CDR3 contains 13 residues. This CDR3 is CASSPTGEGEAFF. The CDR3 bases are TGTGCCAGCAGTCCTACCGGGGAAGGTGAAGCTTTCTTT.

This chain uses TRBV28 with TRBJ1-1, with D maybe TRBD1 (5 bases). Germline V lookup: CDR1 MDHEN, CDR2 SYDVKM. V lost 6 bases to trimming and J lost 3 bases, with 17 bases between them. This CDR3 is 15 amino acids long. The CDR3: CASRPGGLGDTEAFF. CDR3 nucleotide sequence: TGTGCCAGCAGACCCGGGGGGTTGGGGGACACTGAAGCTTTCTTT.